The rows below give T cell receptor beta chains drawn from one sample of a study of Ad26.COV2.S vaccination and SARS-CoV-2 variants. Repertoires were generated with immunoSEQ multiplex PCR, while TCRdb's copy carries only in-frame clones and drops some. Of some 450,000 clones listed, about 92% are singletons. The sequences come from peripheral blood, collected in a trial of Ad26.COV2.S vaccine versus placebo. Receptors were obtained from a person between 18 and 60 years old who received the Ad26.COV2.S COVID-19 vaccine or a placebo. CDR3s include the opening cysteine and the closing phenylalanine or tryptophan. A D gene is named only where the DNA matches it firmly. The size entry is marked missing in some rows and otherwise reads once, few, many or a size class.

cdr3_aa cdr3_nt d_call clone_size j_call v_call
CASSSQREQYF TGTGCCAGCAGCTCCCAGCGAGAACAGTACTTC NA NA TRBJ2-4 TRBV3-1/TRBV3-2
CASSPQSTDSGNTIYF TGTGCCAGCTCACCACAATCGACTGACTCTGGAAACACCATATATTTT NA NA TRBJ1-3 TRBV18
CASSLDRVSGNTIYF TGTGCCAGCAGCCTTGACAGGGTCTCTGGAAACACCATATATTTT TRBD1 NA TRBJ1-3 TRBV7-8
CATLTAGNTGELFF TGTGCCACCCTTACAGCGGGGAACACCGGGGAGCTGTTTTTT NA NA TRBJ2-2 TRBV27
CSVDPRTGEINGYTF TGCAGCGTTGATCCCCGGACAGGGGAAATCAATGGCTACACCTTC TRBD1 NA TRBJ1-2 TRBV29-1
CASSEFPHPGIF TGTGCCAGCAGTGAATTTCCTCATCCAGGAATCTTC NA NA TRBJ2-1 TRBV6-1
CASNRGRERQPQHF TGTGCCAGTAATAGGGGCAGGGAACGACAGCCCCAGCATTTT NA NA TRBJ1-5 TRBV19
CASSEAQGSYGYTF TGTGCCAGCAGTGAAGCGCAGGGTTCCTATGGCTACACCTTC NA NA TRBJ1-2 TRBV6-1
CATSRGTSGRIETQYF TGTGCCACCAGCAGGGGGACTAGCGGGAGGATTGAGACCCAGTACTTC TRBD2 once TRBJ2-5 TRBV15
CASSLARGARTYEQYF TGTGCCAGCAGCTTGGCCCGGGGGGCTAGGACCTACGAGCAGTACTTC NA once TRBJ2-7 TRBV5-6
CASSLGAGHMNTEAFF TGTGCCAGCAGCTTAGGGGCAGGGCACATGAACACTGAAGCTTTCTTT NA NA TRBJ1-1 TRBV7-9
CASSLGPGDPYNSPLHF TGTGCCAGCAGCTTAGGTCCGGGGGACCCCTATAATTCACCCCTCCACTTT NA NA TRBJ1-6 TRBV7-9
CAISEGDNNYEQYF TGTGCCATCAGTGAGGGGGACAATAACTACGAGCAGTACTTC NA NA TRBJ2-7 TRBV10-3
CATSEGGNYGYTF TGTGCCACCAGTGAGGGAGGAAACTATGGCTACACCTTC NA NA TRBJ1-2 TRBV24-1
CASSEYGWNQPQHF TGTGCCAGCAGTGAGTATGGGTGGAATCAGCCCCAGCATTTT NA NA TRBJ1-5 TRBV2
CASSQVASGSYEQYF TGTGCCAGCAGCCAAGTCGCTAGCGGGAGCTACGAGCAGTACTTC TRBD2 few TRBJ2-7 TRBV7-2
CSVATGPDTQYF TGCAGCGTTGCTACAGGCCCAGATACGCAGTATTTT NA few TRBJ2-3 TRBV29-1
CASSLVSNYGYTF TGCGCCAGCAGCTTGGTCTCTAACTATGGCTACACCTTC NA once TRBJ1-2 TRBV5-1
CASSSALTGDSPTQYF TGTGCCAGCAGCTCGGCCCTGACAGGGGACTCCCCGACCCAGTACTTC TRBD1 once TRBJ2-5 TRBV13
CASSFRGSSSYNSPLHF TGTGCCAGCAGCTTCAGGGGCTCCAGCTCCTATAATTCACCCCTCCACTTT NA NA TRBJ1-6 TRBV5-6
CASSPARKGGADTQYF TGTGCCAGCAGTCCCGCGAGGAAGGGGGGGGCAGATACGCAGTATTTT NA NA TRBJ2-3 TRBV25-1
CASTTGGMYTGELFF TGTGCCAGCACCACCGGCGGGATGTACACCGGGGAGCTGTTTTTT NA once TRBJ2-2 TRBV28
CASSPIQGSQPQHF TGTGCCAGCAGCCCCATACAGGGAAGTCAGCCCCAGCATTTT NA NA TRBJ1-5 TRBV6-2/TRBV6-3
CASSSRTGRVNSPLHF TGTGCCAGTAGTTCAAGGACAGGGAGGGTTAATTCACCCCTCCACTTT TRBD1 NA TRBJ1-6 TRBV19
CASSSDLGLAGVFDTQYF TGTGCCAGCAGTTCCGACCTCGGACTAGCGGGAGTTTTCGATACGCAGTATTTT TRBD2 NA TRBJ2-3 TRBV6-2/TRBV6-3
CASREGTGVTEAFF TGTGCCAGCCGGGAAGGGACAGGAGTCACTGAAGCTTTCTTT TRBD1 NA TRBJ1-1 TRBV28
CASSHPSTDTQYF TGTGCCAGCAGTCACCCTAGCACAGATACGCAGTATTTT NA once TRBJ2-3 TRBV27
CASSLGTLAKNIQYF TGTGCCAGCAGCTTAGGCACCCTAGCCAAAAACATTCAGTACTTC NA once TRBJ2-4 TRBV7-9
CASRLRATNEKLFF TGTGCCAGTAGATTGCGAGCAACTAATGAAAAACTGTTTTTT NA NA TRBJ1-4 TRBV19
CASSFQDRYEQYF TGTGCCAGCAGTTTTCAGGATCGCTACGAGCAGTACTTC NA NA TRBJ2-7 TRBV12-3/TRBV12-4
CASSRSGSSYEQYF TGTGCCAGCAGCCGCAGCGGGAGCTCCTACGAGCAGTACTTC TRBD2 NA TRBJ2-7 TRBV7-3
CASSQGQGNDEQYF TGTGCCAGCAGCCAGGGACAGGGTAACGACGAGCAGTACTTC TRBD1 NA TRBJ2-7 TRBV3-1/TRBV3-2
CASSISGRFYNEQFF TGTGCCAGCAGCATTAGCGGGAGGTTCTACAATGAGCAGTTCTTC TRBD2 NA TRBJ2-1 TRBV7-2
CASSYSRPPNTGELFF TGTGCCAGCAGTTACTCGCGGCCGCCCAACACCGGGGAGCTGTTTTTT NA NA TRBJ2-2 TRBV6-5
CASSADRGSGNTIYF TGTGCCAGCAGCGCTGACAGGGGCTCTGGAAACACCATATATTTT TRBD1 NA TRBJ1-3 TRBV25-1
CATGTENYGYTF TGTGCCACCGGGACAGAGAACTATGGCTACACCTTC TRBD1 NA TRBJ1-2 TRBV6-5
CAIRAVTGELFF TGTGCCATCAGGGCAGTCACCGGGGAGCTGTTTTTT NA NA TRBJ2-2 TRBV10-3
CASGNRELTGANVLTF TGTGCCAGCGGAAACAGGGAGCTCACTGGGGCCAACGTCCTGACTTTC NA once TRBJ2-6 TRBV3-1/TRBV3-2
CASSLALAGALSYEQYF TGCGCCAGCAGCTTGGCCCTAGCGGGGGCCTTATCCTACGAGCAGTACTTC TRBD2 NA TRBJ2-7 TRBV5-1
CASSSPGLAVEEQYF TGTGCCAGCAGTTCGCCGGGACTAGCGGTCGAGGAGCAGTACTTC TRBD2 NA TRBJ2-7 TRBV28
CASSTKGRVVTEAFF TGTGCCAGTAGTACCAAGGGCAGGGTCGTCACTGAAGCTTTCTTT NA NA TRBJ1-1 TRBV19
CATRERGGTGELFF TGTGCCACCCGAGAACGGGGAGGCACCGGGGAGCTGTTTTTT NA NA TRBJ2-2 TRBV24-1
CASSLKDRGITDTQYF TGTGCCAGCAGCTTAAAGGACAGGGGGATCACAGATACGCAGTATTTT TRBD1 NA TRBJ2-3 TRBV7-2
CASSQSINQPQHF TGTGCCAGCAGCCAATCAATCAATCAGCCCCAGCATTTT NA NA TRBJ1-5 TRBV4-2